The clone carrying this T cell receptor beta chain came up a few times. What it binds is unknown. The data originate from a study of shared clonotypes between healthy human individuals. Whole-study results and caveats: Among donors, the sharing of clonotypes was expected to be influenced by sequencing depth. Between a few donors, naive CD4 clonotypes were shared at a level of around 4.8%. Larger estimated richness was generally recorded for naive subsets relative to memory subsets.

V was clipped by 6 bases and J by 3 bases; unmatched bases: 1. The CDR3 consists of 14 residues. Looked up from germline, CDR1 is MNHNY and CDR2 is SVGAGI (reference sequence). Using immunoSEQ multiplex PCR, the repertoire was profiled, and TCRdb retains in-frame clones only, with some absent. The profile shows around 940,000 clones, approximately 80% of them singletons. Sample: memory CD4+ T cells sorted from blood. Subset specified: CD45RA-negative fraction. This chain joins TRBV6-6 and TRBJ2-3; 12 bases match TRBD2. This sequence was found in a man younger than 35 in good health. CDR3 amino acids: CASRLAGGTDTQYF. The CDR3 DNA sequence: TGTGCCAGCAGACTAGCGGGGGGTACAGATACGCAGTATTTT.